This T cell receptor (beta chain) was sequenced during a study of shared clonotypes between healthy human individuals. For every subset, genomic DNA was evenly distributed across several immunoSEQ plates. The protocol was immunoSEQ multiplex PCR, while the TCRdb copy is restricted to in-frame clones and leaves out a portion. Counted here are 1 million to 1.3 million clones, 75% to 85% occurring once; the ten biggest clones make up roughly 0.55%. The CDR3 loop spans 14 amino acids. Germline assignment: CDR1 SGHRS and CDR2 YFSETQ. Trimming cost V 2 bases and J 2 bases, with 8 bases left between them. The chain couples TRBV5-1 to TRBJ1-3; D is uncertain. This TCR came from a man aged 18 to 35 in good health. Some clones in this sample may be carry-over from other donors' samples. The source material was memory CD4+ T cells from PBMCs. The subset here: CD45RA-negative fraction. The CDR3 loop is CASSFGNPGNTIYF. The CDR3 DNA sequence: TGCGCCAGCAGCTTTGGGAATCCTGGAAACACCATATATTTT.